A single sample is the source of the 3 T cell receptor beta chains below, sequenced in a study of blood T cell repertoires in COVID-19. Sequenced by immunoSEQ multiplex PCR; TCRdb stores in-frame clones only, minus some. This sample has approximately 80,000 clones; approximately 86% occur once, and the top ten carry just over 3%. The specimen sequenced was peripheral blood. The receptors derive from a woman aged 80 or older with COVID-19, enrolled during active disease.

The chain combines TRBV28 with TRBJ2-2; D possibly corresponds to TRBD1 (5 bases). Germline CDR1 MDHEN, CDR2 SYDVKM. The CDR3 covers 13 residues. V lost 11 bases and J lost 1, with 11 bases in between. The DNA of the CDR3 is TGTGCCGGGGAAGACAGGAACACCGGGGAGCTGTTTTTT. This sequence encodes CAGEDRNTGELFF.

The chain employs TRBV4-1 and TRBJ2-2; a possible D gene is TRBD2 (6 bases). Per the germline V gene, CDR1 is MGHRA and CDR2 is YSYEKL. The CDR3 totals 15 residues. Trimming removed 2 bases from V and 1 base from J, with 8 bases in between. The CDR3 DNA reads TGCGCCAGCAGCCAAAGACTAGGGAACACCGGGGAGCTGTTTTTT. Translated, it gives CASSQRLGNTGELFF.

The chain combines TRBV5-6 with TRBJ2-7, with 7 nucleotides matching TRBD1. The V gene end was trimmed by 2 bases and the J gene end by 5 bases; junction bases not matched to a gene: 4. The CDR3 totals 13 residues. Germline V CDR1 and CDR2: SGHDT, YYEEEE. CDR3 DNA sequence: TGTGCCAGCAGCTTAGGCAGGGGGAACGAGCAGTACTTC. This gives the protein CASSLGRGNEQYF.